Below, one T cell receptor beta chain is given with its context. The antigen is not known. Germline V gene data show CDR1 as DFQATT and CDR2 as SNEGSKA (reference sequence). The CDR3 contains 11 residues. The V end lost 8 bases, the J end lost 1 base, and 9 bases lay between the germline ends. This entry comes from a study of OX40 agonist ivuxolimab in advanced cancers. The protocol was immunoSEQ multiplex PCR, while the TCRdb copy is restricted to in-frame clones and leaves out a portion. This sample carries 45,000 to 50,000 clones, about nine tenths of them seen once, and the ten largest clones take around a fifth. General observations from the study: CD8+ T cells averaged more expanded clones than CD4+. Those patients achieving a partial response at 0.1-3.0 mg/kg showed among the lowest clonal expansion. With doses of 0.1 to 3.0 mg/kg, CD4+ and CD8+ blood T cells had undergone clonal expansion by week 6.

Autoimmune disease history or systemic immunosuppression barred patients. Here the sequenced sample was CD4+ or CD8+ T cells sorted from blood, taken in a trial of the OX40 agonist ivuxolimab. This TCR was recovered from an adult with an advanced solid tumor such as melanoma, head and neck, liver or kidney cancer. The chain recombines TRBV20-1 with TRBJ2-7, with a possible D match to TRBD1 (5 bases). DNA for the CDR3: TGCAGTCCTCAGGGATCCTACGAGCAGTACTTC. This encodes CSPQGSYEQYF.